This is a list of T cell receptor beta chains from one sample in a study of T cells in Graves' hyperthyroidism and ophthalmopathy. TCRdb recomputed calls from the multiplex PCR reads with MiXCR, one row per CDR3 protein. Of around 580,000 distinct CDR3 sequences in the sample, roughly 46% were seen once. Specimen: peripheral blood or thyroid tissue (not recorded which). These receptor sequences come from a woman aged 18-29 years with Graves' hyperthyroidism. The CDR3 runs from the conserved cysteine through the conserved F or W. The D gene is left open where the match is weak. Clone size is given for some rows only: seen once, a few or many times, or a class if the clone is expanded.

TRBJ1-5 | TRBV7-9 | . | TRBD1 | 12 | TGTGCCAGCAGCTTGGGACAGCGCTACGAGCATTTT | CASSLGQRYEHF
TRBJ1-1 | TRBV10-3 | many | . | 14 | TGTGCCATCAGTGACGGGGGGGTGGGCACTGAAGCTTTCTTT | CAISDGGVGTEAFF
TRBJ2-5 | TRBV15 | once | TRBD2 | 15 | TGTGCCACCAGCGTGACTAGCGGGAGGTTAGAGACCCAGTACTTC | CATSVTSGRLETQYF
TRBJ2-7 | TRBV12-3/TRBV12-4 | . | TRBD1 | 15 | TGTGCCAGCAGTTTCGGACAGGGGAGGGCCTACGAGCAGTACTTC | CASSFGQGRAYEQYF
TRBJ2-5 | TRBV6-6 | many | . | 13 | TGTGCCAGCAGTTACCGGACCCAAGAGACCCAGTACTTC | CASSYRTQETQYF
TRBJ1-5 | TRBV5-6 | many | TRBD1 | 14 | TGTGCCAGCAGCTTGGGACAGGGGATTCAGCCCCAGCATTTT | CASSLGQGIQPQHF
TRBJ1-2 | TRBV6-5 | many | . | 13 | TGTGCCAGCAGTTATTCAGACACTGGAGGCTACACCTTC | CASSYSDTGGYTF
TRBJ2-5 | TRBV12-3/TRBV12-4 | many | TRBD2 | 15 | TGTGCCAGCAGTTTGAGCGGGAGGGCCGGAGAGACCCAGTACTTC | CASSLSGRAGETQYF
TRBJ2-7 | TRBV6-5 | many | . | 15 | TGTGCCAGCGGGGGGAGGGACAGCCTGTCGGGCGAGCAGTACTTC | CASGGRDSLSGEQYF
TRBJ2-7 | TRBV30 | . | . | 13 | TGTGCCTGGAGTGTACTAGCCTCCTACGAGCAGTACTTC | CAWSVLASYEQYF
TRBJ1-5 | TRBV19 | . | . | 13 | TGTGCCAGTAGTGGCGGGAGTGGGCAGCCCCAGCATTTT | CASSGGSGQPQHF
TRBJ2-7 | TRBV29-1 | once | . | 20 | TGCAGCGTTGAGGGGGACACCCACTCTGGGGCCAGTAAGGCGATCCCCGAGCAGTACTTC | CSVEGDTHSGASKAIPEQYF
TRBJ1-2 | TRBV20-1 | many | . | 9 | TGCAGTGCACCCGGGTTCTACACCTTC | CSAPGFYTF
TRBJ2-5 | TRBV7-9 | . | . | 13 | TGTGCCAGCAGCCCCAGGGATCGTCAGACCCAGTACTTC | CASSPRDRQTQYF
TRBJ1-2 | TRBV15 | . | TRBD1 | 17 | TGTGCCACCAGCAGTTACTCCCCCGGGACAGGGGGTCGTGGCTACACCTTC | CATSSYSPGTGGRGYTF
TRBJ1-4 | TRBV9 | . | . | 18 | TGTGCCAGCAGCGTAATGTCCCACCCCGAGACTGCGAATGAAAAGCTGTTTTTT | CASSVMSHPETANEKLFF
TRBJ1-6 | TRBV12-3/TRBV12-4 | . | TRBD1 | 15 | TGTGCCAGCAGTTCGCACACAGGGGGCGATTCACCCCTCCACTTT | CASSSHTGGDSPLHF
TRBJ2-3 | TRBV2 | . | TRBD1 | 16 | TGTGCCAGCAGAAGGGACAGCTGGGGTGTCACAGATACGCAGTATTTT | CASRRDSWGVTDTQYF
TRBJ1-5 | TRBV5-1 | many | . | 14 | TGCGCCAGCAGCTTTCGGTCAGACAATCGGCCCCAGCATTTT | CASSFRSDNRPQHF
TRBJ2-7 | TRBV20-1 | many | . | 15 | TGCAGTGCTAGGCGACCGACAGAAAGTTCCTACGAGCAGTACTTC | CSARRPTESSYEQYF
TRBJ1-2 | TRBV2 | many | . | 15 | TGTGCCAGCAGTGAAGCCAATACAGGCTTCTATGGCTACACCTTC | CASSEANTGFYGYTF
TRBJ2-2 | TRBV7-2 | many | . | 14 | TGTGCCAGCAGCTTAGTCCCGGGGGCCGGGGAGCTGTTTTTT | CASSLVPGAGELFF
TRBJ2-1 | TRBV5-1 | few | . | 14 | TGCGCCAGCAGCTTCCGGACCGATGGCAATGAGCAGTTCTTC | CASSFRTDGNEQFF